This TCR beta chain stems from a study of beta chain features in type 1 diabetes. cDNA synthesis used the whole RNA isolate, giving expressed TCRB sequences. Libraries were prepared by immunoSEQ multiplex PCR; TCRdb keeps only in-frame clonotypes and omits some of them. This repertoire shows about 320,000 clones, about 15% found once; its top ten account for 5.5% to 7.5%. The CDR3 spans 17 residues. J lost 7 bases, V lost 1 base, and 11 bases had no gene match. CDR1 and CDR2 (germline): LGHNA, YSLEER. This clonotype originated in a man aged 25 to 40 in good health. What was sequenced was central memory CD4+ T cells from blood. This chain joins TRBV4-3 and TRBJ2-1, with 9 bases that match TRBD2. CDR3 in DNA: TGCGCCAGCAGCCAAGTTATTAGCGGGAGTAAGGCGAATGAGCAGTTCTTC. Residues: CASSQVISGSKANEQFF.